The clone carrying this T cell receptor beta chain was counted between two and nine times. As every portion of the isolated RNA was reverse transcribed, the sequencing read expressed TCRB transcripts. Assay used: immunoSEQ multiplex PCR; TCRdb lists only in-frame clones, some missing. Here the sample spans roughly 230,000 clones, 9.6% being singletons. This sample was taken from a study of beta chain features in type 1 diabetes. The sample was naive CD4+ T cells from blood. The sequence was collected from a woman under 30 in good health.

Written as DNA, the CDR3 is TGTGCCAGCACCGCCCTAGCGGGGGGGGGCAATGAGCAGTTCTTC. It translates to CASTALAGGGNEQFF. The chain couples TRBV6-1 to TRBJ2-1, with 12 bases aligning to TRBD2. The V gene's germline CDR1 is MNHNS and CDR2 SASEGT. V trimming: 7 bases; J trimming: 6 bases; junction bases outside the gene matches: 7. The CDR3 is 15 residues long.